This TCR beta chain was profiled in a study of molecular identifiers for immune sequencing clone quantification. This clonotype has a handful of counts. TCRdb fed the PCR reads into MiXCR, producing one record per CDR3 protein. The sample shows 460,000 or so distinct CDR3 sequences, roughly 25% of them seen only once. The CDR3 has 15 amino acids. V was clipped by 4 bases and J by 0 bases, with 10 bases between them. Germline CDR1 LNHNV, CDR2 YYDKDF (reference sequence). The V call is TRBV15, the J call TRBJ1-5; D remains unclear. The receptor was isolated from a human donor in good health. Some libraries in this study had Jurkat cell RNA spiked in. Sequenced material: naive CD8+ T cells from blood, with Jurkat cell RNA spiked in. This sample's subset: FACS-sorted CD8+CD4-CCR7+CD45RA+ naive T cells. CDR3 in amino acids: CATSTPTYSNQPQHF. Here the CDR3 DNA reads TGTGCCACCAGCACCCCCACTTATAGCAATCAGCCCCAGCATTTT.